The 21 T cell receptor beta chains presented below share a single source sample, sequenced in a study of cytomegalovirus exposure and HLA in healthy donors. The PCR used 60 Vbeta and 13 Jbeta primers. This table comes from immunoSEQ multiplex PCR, and its TCRdb copy is limited to in-frame clones, with some not included. The top ten hold under 5% of the sample, which has about 150,000 clones, about four fifths seen once. The sequencing input was PBMCs. The receptor set was obtained from a girl aged 5-17 years in good health and CMV-seropositive.

The chain links TRBV15 to TRBJ1-1; 7 nucleotides align to TRBD1. Germline loops: CDR1 LNHNV, CDR2 YYDKDF (reference sequence). The CDR3 extends over 16 amino acids. The ends lost 0 bases at V and 0 bases at J; junction bases unmatched: 4. The CDR3 region is CATSRDRGNMNTEAFF. The CDR3 DNA is TGTGCCACCAGCAGAGACAGGGGGAATATGAACACTGAAGCTTTCTTT.

V and J are TRBV19 and TRBJ1-1; no reliable D call. Trimming took off 2 bases at V and 11 bases at J, with 12 bases between the two ends. The CDR3 has 12 amino acids. Germline V gives CDR1 LNHDA, CDR2 SQIVND (reference sequence). The CDR3 protein is CASSIPGRLAFF. The CDR3 region has the DNA TGTGCCAGTAGTATACCCGGGAGGCTGGCTTTCTTT.

The V gene is TRBV21-1, the J gene TRBJ1-1; the DNA was not used to check the table's D call, TRBD1. TRBV21-1 counts as a pseudogene. This CDR3 comprises 20 residues. The CDR3 sequence is CASSKRTPATGTGDNRRAFF. The DNA for the CDR3 is TGTGCCAGCAGCAAACGAACCCCCGCCACCGGGACAGGGGATAATAGAAGGGCTTTCTTT.

This chain uses TRBV30 with TRBJ2-3, with D possibly matching TRBD1 (5 bases). V gave up 1 base and J gave up 7 bases, with 6 bases separating them. CDR3 length: 11 amino acids. Germline V lookup: CDR1 GTSNPN, CDR2 SVGIG (reference sequence). The CDR3 bases are TGTGCCTGGAGTGACAGGAATACGCAGTATTTT. This encodes CAWSDRNTQYF.

The V call is TRBV25-1, the J call TRBJ2-4; 8 bases map to TRBD2. From germline, CDR1 is MGHDK and CDR2 SYGVNS. Trimming took 11 bases from V and 1 from J; bases not matched to a gene: 13. This CDR3 comprises 16 residues. The CDR3 is CASQGTGGPAKNIQYF. The CDR3 nucleotides read TGTGCCTCCCAGGGGACGGGGGGGCCGGCCAAAAACATTCAGTACTTC.

The V call is TRBV18, the J call TRBJ1-4; 7 bases are shared with TRBD1. The CDR3 runs 14 residues. The ends lost 6 bases at V and 7 bases at J; junction bases unmatched: 8. Germline lookup yields CDR1 KGHSH and CDR2 LQKENI. The CDR3 region is CASSESGGSEKLFF. CDR3 sequence (DNA): TGTGCCAGCTCCGAGTCAGGGGGGAGTGAAAAACTGTTTTTT.

Points on this clone: This sample also contains other DNA sequences that code for the same CDR3. The genes are TRBV5-5 and TRBJ2-7; 8 nucleotides align to TRBD1. The germline V gene has CDR1 SGHKS and CDR2 YYEKEE (reference sequence). The CDR3 has 14 amino acids. V was clipped by 4 bases and J by 2 bases; unmatched bases: 5. The CDR3 loop reads CASSPGQGAYEQYF. The CDR3 DNA follows: TGTGCCAGCAGCCCCGGACAGGGTGCCTACGAGCAGTACTTC.

This chain's CDR3 is CASSDGRFEAFF. The DNA of the CDR3 is TGTGCCAGCAGTGACGGGAGATTTGAAGCTTTCTTT. This rearrangement joins TRBV6-5 to TRBJ1-1; D is undetermined. There are 12 residues in the CDR3. Germline CDR1 MNHEY, CDR2 SVGAGI. Trimming pared 5 bases from V and 7 bases from J, leaving 11 bases between.

This CDR3 reads CASSVLLTNTGELFF. As DNA, the CDR3 is TGTGCCAGCAGCGTCCTATTAACGAACACCGGGGAGCTGTTTTTT. The chain is built from TRBV7-9 and TRBJ2-2; D gene uncertain. The CDR3 spans 15 residues. Germline values: CDR1 SEHNR, CDR2 FQNEAQ (reference sequence). Between the trimmed V and J ends, which lost 5 bases and 0 bases, there was a span of 10 bases.

This chain joins TRBV12-5 and TRBJ2-1, with D tentatively TRBD2 (7 bases). Germline CDR1 is LGHNT and CDR2 is FRNRAP. This CDR3 is 16 amino acids long. V lost 7 bases, J lost 6 bases, and 22 bases lay in between. The DNA for the CDR3 is TGTGCTAGTGCAGGTTCTCCGGGGGGCCGGGGCAATGAGCAGTTCTTC. Amino acids: CASAGSPGGRGNEQFF.

V and J are TRBV27 and TRBJ1-5; 7 nucleotides align to TRBD1. V was pared by 8 bases and J by 4 bases, with 2 bases of the junction left unmatched. Germline-derived CDR1 and CDR2 are MNHEY and SMNVEV (reference sequence). The CDR3 has 12 amino acids. For the CDR3, the DNA is TGTGCCAGCGGGACAGATAATCAGCCCCAGCATTTT. Translating it yields CASGTDNQPQHF.

This clone was detected once. V usage is TRBV5-6 and J usage is TRBJ1-2, with D perhaps matching TRBD1 (6 bases). The CDR3 consists of 19 residues. The V gene's germline CDR1 is SGHDT and CDR2 YYEEEE. The V and J ends lost 1 base and 7 bases respectively, with 29 bases between them. Here the CDR3 reads CASSLTQKTGADWAFGYTF. The CDR3 DNA is TGTGCCAGCAGCTTGACGCAAAAGACAGGCGCGGATTGGGCTTTTGGCTACACCTTC.

The chain recombines TRBV7-9 with TRBJ2-7; TRBD1 matches 8 bases. V dropped 5 bases and J dropped 2; count of bases not matched to a gene: 8. Per germline, CDR1 SEHNR and CDR2 FQNEAQ (reference sequence). The CDR3 consists of 15 residues. DNA of the CDR3: TGTGCCAGCAGCCGAGGACAGGGTCTTACCTACGAGCAGTACTTC. Its protein is CASSRGQGLTYEQYF. The variable domain in full, with the rest retrieved from reference TRBV7-9 and TRBJ2-7, is DTGVSQNPRHKITKRGQNVTFRCDPISEHNRLYWYRQTLGQGPEFLTYFQNEAQLEKSRLLSDRFSAERPKGSFSTLEIQRTEQGDSAMYLCASSRGQGLTYEQYFGPGTRLTVT.

The J gene is TRBJ2-1, the V gene TRBV28; D is possibly TRBD1 (5 bases). This CDR3 is 14 amino acids long. Germline V lookup: CDR1 MDHEN, CDR2 SYDVKM. Trimming took off 5 bases at V and 7 bases at J, with 15 bases between the two ends. The CDR3 DNA sequence: TGTGCCAGCAGTCTCCCTTATGGGGCTAATGAGCAGTTCTTC. Its protein is CASSLPYGANEQFF.

The gene calls are TRBV11-3 and TRBJ2-2; the D gene is possibly TRBD2 (7 bases). This CDR3 is 16 amino acids long. CDR1 and CDR2 (germline): SGHNT, YENEEA. V was trimmed by 5 bases and J by 2 bases, leaving 15 bases between them. The CDR3 sequence is CASSPRAGANTGELFF. In DNA, the CDR3 is TGTGCCAGCAGCCCTCGCGCGGGGGCAAACACCGGGGAGCTGTTTTTT.

V usage is TRBV9 and J usage is TRBJ2-2; TRBD1 might be the D (6 bases). Per the germline V gene, CDR1 is SGDLS and CDR2 is YYNGEE. The CDR3 contains 14 residues. V was shortened by 3 bases and J by 6 bases, with 12 bases between the two germline ends. DNA for the CDR3: TGTGCCAGCAGCGGCTACAGGGAAGCCGGGGAGCTGTTTTTT. This gives the protein CASSGYREAGELFF.

The V gene is TRBV6-1, the J gene TRBJ1-2; a possible D gene is TRBD1 (5 bases). The length of the CDR3 is 15 residues. Germline CDR1 reads MNHNS; CDR2 reads SASEGT. Trimming shortened V by 10 bases and J by 2 bases, and 20 bases separated the two germline ends. Here the CDR3 reads CATLRGRDVNYGYTF. In DNA form, the CDR3 reads TGTGCCACCCTACGGGGGAGGGACGTCAACTATGGCTACACCTTC.

This clone was detected only once. This chain connects TRBV18 to TRBJ2-7, with D possibly TRBD1 on 5 matching bases. The CDR3 sequence is 14 residues long. In germline, CDR1 is KGHSH, CDR2 LQKENI. V was clipped by 2 bases and J by 6 bases, with 14 bases between them. CDR3 residues: CASSPGPHQGEQYF. The CDR3 DNA follows: TGTGCCAGCTCACCAGGCCCCCACCAGGGCGAGCAGTACTTC.

The CDR3 here is CASSGTITDTQYF. The DNA of the CDR3 is TGTGCCAGCAGCGGGACTATTACAGATACGCAGTATTTT. This rearrangement joins TRBV5-4 to TRBJ2-3, with 7 nucleotides matching TRBD2. Trimming cost V 4 bases and J 3 bases; bases outside gene matches: 2. Germline values: CDR1 SGHNT, CDR2 YYREEE (reference sequence). This CDR3 has 13 residues.

This chain joins TRBV7-2 and TRBJ2-3; 7 bases fit TRBD1. Germline V gene lookup returns CDR1 SGHTA and CDR2 FQGNSA. This CDR3 region has 15 residues. V dropped 5 bases and J dropped 6; count of bases not matched to a gene: 11. Here the CDR3 reads CASSPTGLHGDTQYF. The CDR3 DNA follows: TGTGCCAGCAGCCCGACAGGGCTCCACGGGGATACGCAGTATTTT.

This clone came up once. CDR3 residues: CASILRGGDGYTF. The CDR3 DNA is TGTGCCAGTATCCTCCGGGGAGGGGATGGCTACACCTTC. J is TRBJ1-2 and V is TRBV19; perhaps TRBD1 as D (5 bases). The CDR3 has 13 amino acids. Germline lookup yields CDR1 LNHDA and CDR2 SQIVND (reference sequence). Trimming cost V 7 bases and J 6 bases, with 15 bases left between them.